The source of this T cell receptor (beta chain) is a study of blood T cell repertoires in COVID-19. Study-level information: Acute and convalescent COVID-19 samples came from the United States, Italy and Spain. PBMCs, B-cell-depleted T cells, or T cells were the source of the cDNA or gDNA that made up the material.

Trimming cost V 1 base and J 3 bases, with 6 bases left between them. The germline V gene encodes CDR1 LGHDT and CDR2 YNNKEL (reference sequence). CDR3 length: 13 residues. Original data processing: Quantification of nucleated cells was approximated via reference gene primer amplification. The repertoire was sequenced with immunoSEQ multiplex PCR; TCRdb's copy has only in-frame clones and lacks some. Clonal size and the V and J genes are those of that table, whereas D and trimming came from the DNA. Of about 220,000 clones listed, 80% to 85% are singletons. Sequencing used peripheral blood. The chain uses TRBV3-1 (or the pseudogene TRBV3-2) and TRBJ1-2; D perhaps matches TRBD1 (5 bases). The receptor was derived from a human donor in a cohort sampled during active COVID-19. This chain's CDR3 is CASSQVRDYGYTF. The DNA for the CDR3 is TGTGCCAGCAGCCAAGTCAGGGACTATGGCTACACCTTC.